One and the same sample provided the 7 T cell receptor beta chains below, sequenced in a study of blood T cell repertoires in COVID-19. Sequencing was performed with immunoSEQ multiplex PCR; in TCRdb, only in-frame clones are kept and a portion is missing. Altogether over 200,000 clones are present, roughly 86% being singletons, with the ten largest covering over 3%. The sample taken for sequencing was peripheral blood. The receptors here all came from a woman aged 30 to 39 who had recovered from COVID-19.

This chain uses TRBV15 with TRBJ2-7; 9 bases match TRBD2. The J segment lost 3 bases and the V segment lost 1 base, leaving 7 bases of the junction unmatched. The CDR3 runs to 16 residues. Germline V CDR1 and CDR2: LNHNV, YYDKDF (reference sequence). The CDR3 nucleotides read TGTGCCACCAGCAGAGGGGGAATAGCGGGGGACTACGAGCAGTACTTC. Translated, it gives CATSRGGIAGDYEQYF.

The chain recombines TRBV9 with TRBJ2-7; D unresolved. Germline V gene lookup returns CDR1 SGDLS and CDR2 YYNGEE. Trimming removed 3 bases from V and 7 bases from J, with 20 bases in between. CDR3 length: 15 residues. The CDR3 bases are TGTGCCAGCAGCGCCCAGTCGTCTGACCCGCGGGAGCAGTACTTC. Protein product: CASSAQSSDPREQYF.

The chain is built from TRBV25-1 and TRBJ2-7; weak D call: TRBD1 (5 bases). CDR1 is MGHDK and CDR2 is SYGVNS in the germline V gene. This CDR3 region has 14 residues. Trimming removed 6 bases at V and 0 bases at J, with 12 bases between. Written as DNA, the CDR3 is TGTGCCAGCAGCCACGGACAATCCTCCTACGAGCAGTACTTC. This sequence encodes CASSHGQSSYEQYF.

The CDR3 nucleotides read TGTGCCAGCAGCCTGCTAGCGGGGGCCACAGATACGCAGTATTTT. It translates to CASSLLAGATDTQYF. J is TRBJ2-3 and V is TRBV7-9, with 10 bases identical to TRBD2. Germline V gene sequence: CDR1 SEHNR, CDR2 FQNEAQ (reference sequence). Unmatched junction bases numbered 4, after V lost 5 bases and J lost 2 bases. The CDR3 runs to 15 residues.

The rearrangement joins TRBV19 to TRBJ1-4; 8 bases are a match to TRBD1. The CDR3 loop spans 15 amino acids. CDR1 is LNHDA and CDR2 is SQIVND in the germline V gene (reference sequence). The V and J ends lost 3 bases and 10 bases, in that order; junction bases with no gene match: 10. CDR3 sequence reads: CASSIRTGSDIKLFF. The DNA of the CDR3 is TGTGCCAGTAGTATTCGGACAGGGAGTGATATAAAACTGTTTTTT.

This clone has only a few counts. J is TRBJ1-4 and V is TRBV5-4; D call uncertain. The CDR3 is 14 amino acids. Looked up from germline, CDR1 is SGHNT and CDR2 is YYREEE (reference sequence). The ends were cut back, 4 bases at V and 4 bases at J, with 11 bases in the middle. The CDR3 is CASSPTGDNEKLFF. The DNA of the CDR3 is TGTGCCAGCAGCCCGACCGGGGATAATGAAAAACTGTTTTTT.

The V gene is TRBV6-2 or TRBV6-3, the J gene TRBJ2-5; TRBD2 matches at 13 bases. CDR1 and CDR2 from the germline V gene are MNHEY and SVGEGT. CDR3 length equals 19 residues. V trimming: 0 bases; J trimming: 0 bases; junction bases outside the gene matches: 7. The CDR3 region is CASSYSYSGTSGDQETQYF. CDR3 nucleotide sequence: TGTGCCAGCAGTTACTCCTATTCCGGGACTAGCGGGGACCAAGAGACCCAGTACTTC.